The T cell receptor beta chain under discussion was sequenced for a study of identical twins. TCRdb reprocessed the 5' RACE reads via MiXCR and lists one record per CDR3 protein. The sample yields around 490,000 distinct CDR3 sequences, nearly 15% seen once. Study-wide findings and caveats: Partly confounded zero-insertion analyses could result from invariant MAIT and iNKT cells.

The CDR3 has 15 residues. Trimming at V came to 8 bases and at J to 5 bases, leaving 10 bases not matched to a gene. Germline lookup yields CDR1 SGHVS and CDR2 FNYEAQ. This clonotype was seen a few times. The antigen remains undetermined. These same records also appear under a second study, on yellow fever vaccine responses in identical twins.

The source is a woman between 18 and 29 years old in good health. The chain employs TRBV7-6 and TRBJ2-1; TRBD1 aligns across 9 bases. The sequencing sample was made of CD4+ T cells sorted from blood. CDR3 residues: CASAWAGQGNNEQFF. For the CDR3, the DNA is TGTGCCAGCGCGTGGGCGGGACAGGGCAACAATGAGCAGTTCTTC.